Listed below are T cell receptor beta chains from one sample, sequenced in a study of spatial heterogeneity in lung cancer. TCRdb processed the 5' RACE reads anew with MiXCR; each CDR3 protein has one entry. The repertoire has a few thousand distinct CDR3 sequences, more than 8.5% of them found once; the top ten carry roughly 6%. The material sequenced was lung tumor tissue, taken at surgery. The receptors were sampled from a female donor with early-stage non-small cell lung cancer. The CDR3 runs from the conserved cysteine through the conserved F or W. Fields, in order: clone size, J gene, D gene, V gene, CDR3 protein, CDR3 DNA. D genes are given only for firm matches. Size is omitted from some rows. Given values are once, few, many or a class for expanded clones.

abundance: medium-sized
j_gene: TRBJ2-7
d_gene: TRBD2
v_gene: TRBV28
CDR3aa: CASSLLAGERKQYF
CDR3nt: TGTGCCAGCAGTTTATTAGCGGGGGAGCGGAAGCAGTACTTC

abundance: medium-sized
j_gene: TRBJ2-5
d_gene: TRBD1
v_gene: TRBV5-4
CDR3aa: CASSLEDRGETQYF
CDR3nt: TGTGCCAGCAGCTTGGAGGACAGGGGAGAGACCCAGTACTTC

abundance: medium-sized
j_gene: TRBJ2-5
d_gene: .
v_gene: TRBV4-1
CDR3aa: CASSPGPLRKTQYF
CDR3nt: TGCGCCAGCAGCCCCGGACCGCTAAGGAAGACCCAGTACTTC

abundance: .
j_gene: TRBJ2-1
d_gene: TRBD2
v_gene: TRBV11-1
CDR3aa: CASSPLAGDAYNEQFF
CDR3nt: TGTGCCAGCAGCCCCTTAGCGGGAGACGCCTACAATGAGCAGTTCTTC

abundance: few
j_gene: TRBJ2-1
d_gene: TRBD2
v_gene: TRBV9
CDR3aa: CASSALANSANEQFF
CDR3nt: TGTGCCAGCAGCGCACTAGCGAACTCGGCCAATGAGCAGTTCTTC

abundance: medium-sized
j_gene: TRBJ1-6
d_gene: .
v_gene: TRBV6-5
CDR3aa: CASSYVEGRNSPLHF
CDR3nt: TGTGCCAGCAGTTACGTGGAGGGGAGGAATTCACCCCTCCACTTT

abundance: medium-sized
j_gene: TRBJ2-2
d_gene: TRBD1
v_gene: TRBV5-1
CDR3aa: CASSLVQGAVGGELFF
CDR3nt: TGCGCCAGCAGCTTGGTACAGGGGGCTGTCGGCGGGGAGCTGTTTTTT

abundance: medium-sized
j_gene: TRBJ1-6
d_gene: .
v_gene: TRBV28
CDR3aa: CASRELGSSYNSPLHF
CDR3nt: TGTGCCAGCAGGGAGCTCGGGAGCTCCTATAATTCACCCCTCCACTTT

abundance: medium-sized
j_gene: TRBJ2-7
d_gene: .
v_gene: TRBV20-1
CDR3aa: CSAQIPGGYEQYF
CDR3nt: TGCAGTGCCCAAATTCCCGGGGGATACGAGCAGTACTTC

abundance: many
j_gene: TRBJ2-1
d_gene: TRBD1
v_gene: TRBV5-8
CDR3aa: CASIRDRSSYNEQFF
CDR3nt: TGTGCCAGCATTAGGGACAGGAGCTCCTACAATGAGCAGTTCTTC

abundance: few
j_gene: TRBJ2-1
d_gene: .
v_gene: TRBV11-2
CDR3aa: CASSVGGDSTHEQFF
CDR3nt: TGTGCCAGCAGCGTTGGGGGGGACAGTACCCATGAGCAGTTCTTC

abundance: medium-sized
j_gene: TRBJ2-3
d_gene: TRBD2
v_gene: TRBV20-1
CDR3aa: CSARGTSAGTDTQYF
CDR3nt: TGCAGTGCTAGAGGGACTAGCGCAGGCACAGATACGCAGTATTTT

abundance: large
j_gene: TRBJ2-2
d_gene: TRBD1
v_gene: TRBV20-1
CDR3aa: CSAKSGTDTGELFF
CDR3nt: TGCAGTGCTAAGTCCGGGACAGACACCGGGGAGCTGTTTTTT

abundance: medium-sized
j_gene: TRBJ2-7
d_gene: TRBD2
v_gene: TRBV18
CDR3aa: CASSPRLAEAYEQYF
CDR3nt: TGTGCCAGCTCACCGCGACTAGCGGAGGCCTACGAGCAGTACTTC

abundance: .
j_gene: TRBJ1-2
d_gene: .
v_gene: TRBV5-6
CDR3aa: CASHRVWGDGYTF
CDR3nt: TGTGCCAGCCACCGTGTTTGGGGGGATGGCTACACCTTC

abundance: medium-sized
j_gene: TRBJ1-1
d_gene: .
v_gene: TRBV7-8
CDR3aa: CASILLRGANTEAFF
CDR3nt: TGTGCCAGCATCCTGCTTCGGGGGGCTAACACTGAAGCTTTCTTT

abundance: medium-sized
j_gene: TRBJ2-1
d_gene: .
v_gene: TRBV9
CDR3aa: CASSVAPATGEGEQFF
CDR3nt: TGTGCCAGCAGCGTAGCCCCCGCGACAGGGGAGGGTGAGCAGTTCTTC

abundance: medium-sized
j_gene: TRBJ2-7
d_gene: .
v_gene: TRBV4-2
CDR3aa: CASSQEASEQYF
CDR3nt: TGTGCCAGCAGCCAAGAAGCTAGCGAGCAGTACTTC

abundance: medium-sized
j_gene: TRBJ2-1
d_gene: TRBD2
v_gene: TRBV7-2
CDR3aa: CASSLIAGARNEQFF
CDR3nt: TGTGCCAGCAGCTTAATAGCGGGGGCCAGGAATGAGCAGTTCTTC

abundance: .
j_gene: TRBJ2-7
d_gene: .
v_gene: TRBV5-1
CDR3aa: CASSLTPYEQYF
CDR3nt: TGCGCCAGCAGCTTGACCCCCTACGAGCAGTACTTC

abundance: medium-sized
j_gene: TRBJ1-3
d_gene: .
v_gene: TRBV6-1
CDR3aa: CASSPLDSGNTIYF
CDR3nt: TGTGCCAGCAGTCCCTTAGACTCTGGAAACACCATATATTTT

abundance: medium-sized
j_gene: TRBJ2-2
d_gene: .
v_gene: TRBV5-5
CDR3aa: CASSLVAGTGELFF
CDR3nt: TGTGCCAGCAGCTTGGTGGCGGGAACCGGGGAGCTGTTTTTT

abundance: large
j_gene: TRBJ2-3
d_gene: .
v_gene: TRBV5-5
CDR3aa: CASSQGPQYF
CDR3nt: TGTGCCAGCTCCCAGGGGCCGCAGTATTTT

abundance: few
j_gene: TRBJ2-3
d_gene: TRBD1
v_gene: TRBV4-1
CDR3aa: CASSQGPGQGADTQYF
CDR3nt: TGCGCCAGCAGCCAAGGACCGGGACAGGGTGCAGATACGCAGTATTTT

abundance: .
j_gene: TRBJ2-2
d_gene: .
v_gene: TRBV7-2
CDR3aa: CASSPDTNTGELFF
CDR3nt: TGTGCCAGCAGCCCCGACACAAACACCGGGGAGCTGTTTTTT

abundance: medium-sized
j_gene: TRBJ1-1
d_gene: .
v_gene: TRBV30
CDR3aa: CAGRGYMNTEAFF
CDR3nt: TGTGCCGGAAGGGGGTACATGAACACTGAAGCTTTCTTT

abundance: many
j_gene: TRBJ2-3
d_gene: TRBD2
v_gene: TRBV5-4
CDR3aa: CASSIGLAGGSTQYF
CDR3nt: TGTGCCAGCAGCATAGGACTAGCGGGGGGAAGTACGCAGTATTTT

abundance: medium-sized
j_gene: TRBJ2-6
d_gene: .
v_gene: TRBV20-1
CDR3aa: CSARDARQGFSGANVLTF
CDR3nt: TGCAGTGCTAGAGATGCCAGGCAGGGATTCTCTGGGGCCAACGTCCTGACTTTC

abundance: medium-sized
j_gene: TRBJ1-1
d_gene: TRBD1
v_gene: TRBV7-8
CDR3aa: CASSLAGQGTEAFF
CDR3nt: TGTGCCAGCAGTTTAGCGGGACAGGGGACTGAAGCTTTCTTT

abundance: medium-sized
j_gene: TRBJ2-5
d_gene: TRBD2
v_gene: TRBV5-1
CDR3aa: CASSAGEIGETQYF
CDR3nt: TGCGCCAGCAGCGCGGGGGAGATCGGAGAGACCCAGTACTTC

abundance: medium-sized
j_gene: TRBJ2-7
d_gene: .
v_gene: TRBV7-9
CDR3aa: CASSPGPPREQYF
CDR3nt: TGTGCCAGCAGCCCGGGACCGCCCAGGGAGCAGTACTTC

abundance: medium-sized
j_gene: TRBJ2-1
d_gene: .
v_gene: TRBV6-5
CDR3aa: CASSPAQRNEQFF
CDR3nt: TGTGCCAGCAGTCCGGCCCAGAGGAATGAGCAGTTCTTC

abundance: .
j_gene: TRBJ2-7
d_gene: .
v_gene: TRBV28
CDR3aa: CAIAILGGYEQYF
CDR3nt: TGTGCCATCGCCATCCTCGGAGGCTACGAGCAGTACTTC

abundance: medium-sized
j_gene: TRBJ2-7
d_gene: .
v_gene: TRBV14
CDR3aa: CASSQATGNEQYF
CDR3nt: TGTGCCAGCAGCCAAGCCACAGGGAACGAGCAGTACTTC

abundance: medium-sized
j_gene: TRBJ2-1
d_gene: .
v_gene: TRBV7-3
CDR3aa: CASSPRGGHEQFF
CDR3nt: TGTGCCAGCAGCCCTCGAGGAGGGCATGAGCAGTTCTTC

abundance: large
j_gene: TRBJ2-5
d_gene: TRBD2
v_gene: TRBV5-6
CDR3aa: CASSERGGLGETQYF
CDR3nt: TGTGCCAGCAGCGAGCGGGGGGGCCTCGGGGAGACCCAGTACTTC

abundance: many
j_gene: TRBJ2-3
d_gene: .
v_gene: TRBV7-6
CDR3aa: CASSLRVASTDTQYF
CDR3nt: TGTGCCAGCAGCTTAAGGGTAGCAAGCACAGATACGCAGTATTTT

abundance: many
j_gene: TRBJ1-1
d_gene: .
v_gene: TRBV4-1
CDR3aa: CASSQDSTINTEAFF
CDR3nt: TGCGCCAGCAGCCAAGACTCGACAATAAACACTGAAGCTTTCTTT

abundance: medium-sized
j_gene: TRBJ2-5
d_gene: TRBD2
v_gene: TRBV10-1
CDR3aa: CASGLAGGRETQYF
CDR3nt: TGCGCCAGCGGACTAGCGGGGGGGCGAGAGACCCAGTACTTC

abundance: medium-sized
j_gene: TRBJ1-5
d_gene: TRBD1
v_gene: TRBV19
CDR3aa: CATTGTGGVGQPQHF
CDR3nt: TGTGCCACCACCGGGACAGGGGGCGTGGGTCAGCCCCAGCATTTT

abundance: .
j_gene: TRBJ2-3
d_gene: .
v_gene: TRBV20-1
CDR3aa: CSAHQGGGGTDTQYF
CDR3nt: TGCAGTGCCCACCAAGGCGGTGGAGGCACAGATACGCAGTATTTT

abundance: medium-sized
j_gene: TRBJ1-6
d_gene: .
v_gene: TRBV25-1
CDR3aa: CASSVGNSPLHF
CDR3nt: TGTGCCAGCAGTGTTGGCAATTCACCCCTCCACTTT

abundance: medium-sized
j_gene: TRBJ2-7
d_gene: TRBD1
v_gene: TRBV5-6
CDR3aa: CASSLGQGFSGQYF
CDR3nt: TGTGCCAGCAGCTTGGGACAGGGGTTTAGTGGGCAGTACTTC

abundance: .
j_gene: TRBJ2-7
d_gene: .
v_gene: TRBV29-1
CDR3aa: CSVADSQVYEQYF
CDR3nt: TGCAGCGTTGCCGACAGCCAGGTTTACGAGCAGTACTTC

abundance: few
j_gene: TRBJ1-4
d_gene: .
v_gene: TRBV9
CDR3aa: CASSVDGQGTNEKLFF
CDR3nt: TGTGCCAGCAGCGTAGATGGCCAGGGGACTAATGAAAAACTGTTTTTT

abundance: medium-sized
j_gene: TRBJ1-1
d_gene: .
v_gene: TRBV5-1
CDR3aa: CASSFGDTASRFTEAFF
CDR3nt: TGCGCCAGCAGCTTTGGTGACACAGCCTCTAGGTTCACTGAAGCTTTCTTT